The 7 T cell receptor beta chains presented below share a single source sample, sequenced in a study of vaccination effects on CD4 cells after COVID-19. Clones were read by immunoSEQ multiplex PCR, and TCRdb kept only the in-frame ones, dropping some. The sample holds fewer than 50,000 clones, roughly four fifths seen once. Using viral peptide pools, the ViraFEST assay grew out antigen-specific CD4+ T cells prior to sequencing. Scientists isolated CD4+ T cells after an approximately 10-day culture period ended. Participants were given two doses of BNT162b2 or mRNA-1273 vaccine. No antigen has been assigned to these receptors. Sequencing used CD4+ T cells from PBMCs cultured with HCoV-NL63 spike peptides, obtained after COVID-19 vaccination. These receptors were taken from a human donor who received a COVID-19 vaccine. Some clones in this sample may be carry-over from other donors' samples.

The chain recombines TRBV24-1 with TRBJ2-2, with D possibly TRBD2 on 7 matching bases. This CDR3 has 16 amino acids. Deletions cut 2 bases from V and 3 bases from J, with 12 bases between. The germline V gene encodes CDR1 KGHDR and CDR2 SFDVKD. This CDR3 reads CATSDSAGADTGELFF. DNA of the CDR3: TGTGCCACCAGTGATTCGGCGGGGGCAGACACCGGGGAGCTGTTTTTT.

This chain uses TRBV24-1 with TRBJ2-4; D is possibly TRBD1 (5 bases). The ends were cut back, 1 base at V and 12 bases at J, with 6 bases in the middle. The CDR3 has 11 residues. Germline V gene sequence: CDR1 KGHDR, CDR2 SFDVKD. The CDR3 DNA reads TGTGCCACCAGTGATTTAAGGGGTCAGTACTTC. Translated, it gives CATSDLRGQYF.

This clone was observed a handful of times. The rearrangement joins TRBV20-1 to TRBJ2-2; D is possibly TRBD1 (6 bases). CDR3 length equals 14 residues. V dropped 3 bases and J dropped 2 bases, with 10 bases sitting between them. Germline lookup yields CDR1 DFQATT and CDR2 SNEGSKA (reference sequence). CDR3 in DNA: TGCAGTGCTAGTCGAGGGGGAAACACCGGGGAGCTGTTTTTT. Residues: CSASRGGNTGELFF.

This clone was seen a single time. The chain is built from TRBV2 and TRBJ1-1, with TRBD1 as a possible D gene (6 bases). CDR3 length: 14 amino acids. Germline lookup yields CDR1 SNHLY and CDR2 FYNNEI. V was shortened by 8 bases and J by 5 bases, with 18 bases between the two germline ends. The CDR3: CASDRLVGMTEAFF. The CDR3, as DNA: TGTGCCAGCGACAGGCTCGTGGGAATGACTGAAGCTTTCTTT.

This chain joins TRBV18 and TRBJ2-7, with 10 bases aligning to TRBD1. Germline V gives CDR1 KGHSH, CDR2 LQKENI. This CDR3 contains 15 residues. The ends lost 6 bases at V and 2 bases at J; junction bases unmatched: 7. For the CDR3, the DNA is TGTGCCAGCTCTCCCGGGACAGGGGAGGCCTACGAGCAGTACGTC. Translation: CASSPGTGEAYEQYV.

CDR3 in amino acids: CASSTPGQGAPYEQYV. CDR3 coding DNA: TGTGCCAGCAGCACCCCGGGACAGGGGGCACCCTACGAGCAGTACGTC. This chain joins TRBV5-6 and TRBJ2-7, with 12 bases that match TRBD1. Germline V gene data show CDR1 as SGHDT and CDR2 as YYEEEE. Unmatched junction bases numbered 7, after V lost 4 bases and J lost 2 bases. This CDR3 has 16 residues.

The rearrangement links TRBV19 to TRBJ2-3; D is perhaps TRBD1 (6 bases). Trimming took 7 bases from V and 6 from J, leaving 23 bases between them. The CDR3 contains 16 residues. The V gene's germline CDR1 is LNHDA and CDR2 SQIVND (reference sequence). The CDR3 protein is CASTLGARTAGDTQYF. As DNA, the CDR3 is TGTGCCAGTACCCTGGGGGCACGAACCGCCGGGGATACGCAGTATTTT.